This TCR beta chain came from a study of tumor-infiltrating lymphocytes in primary liver carcinoma. Study-level information: The study reported T1-T3 N0M0 tumors spanning 4.2 to 10 cm.

RNA and DNA were co-extracted from approximately 20-30 mg of unsorted bulk tissue. Surgical resection treated primary liver carcinoma in the patients. With around 520 ng total RNA as template and a constant-region primer, TCR beta cDNA was made. Libraries covering TCR beta were generated through three nested multiplex PCR rounds (using a slightly modified ARM-PCR). The first two PCR rounds used TRBV1-TRBV30 forward primers with a C-beta reverse primer, nine to ten cycles each. A single record per CDR3 protein comes from TCRdb applying MiXCR to the multiplex PCR reads. The profile shows 48,000 or so distinct CDR3 sequences, about 80% of them singletons. This clonotype has a count of ten or more. The CDR3 contains 15 residues. The V segment lost 3 bases and the J segment 6 bases; nucleotides outside the gene matches: 7. CDR1 SNHLY and CDR2 FYNNEI come from the germline V gene.

The V call is TRBV2, the J call TRBJ2-1; TRBD2 matches at 8 bases. The source material was liver tumor tissue from sampling region 3. The subset is: tumor region T3, left-lateral pole. The TCR sequence derives from a man aged 40-50 years with primary liver carcinoma and hepatitis B virus infection. The CDR3 loop reads CASSEFERELNEQFF. In nucleotides, the CDR3 is TGTGCCAGCAGTGAGTTTGAGCGGGAGCTCAATGAGCAGTTCTTC. Filled out from reference TRBV2 and TRBJ2-1, the complete variable domain reads EPEVTQTPSHQVTQMGQEVILRCVPISNHLYFYWYRQILGQKVEFLVSFYNNEISEKSEIFDDQFSVERPDGSNFTLKIRSTKLEDSAMYFCASSEFERELNEQFFGPGTRLTVL.